This T cell receptor (beta chain) was recovered during a study of cytomegalovirus exposure and HLA in healthy donors. Trimming pared 1 base from V and 3 bases from J, leaving 5 bases between. CDR1 SGHDT and CDR2 YYEEEE come from the germline V gene. There are 13 residues in the CDR3. The data were produced by immunoSEQ multiplex PCR, yet TCRdb's version contains in-frame clones alone and is incomplete. The sample consists of 120,000 to 150,000 clones, 87% of them appearing once. This clone was counted only a few times. This clonotype originated in a man between 18 and 35 years old in good health and CMV-seropositive. The rearrangement joins TRBV5-6 to TRBJ2-1; D is possibly TRBD2 (5 bases). The sample comprised PBMCs. The CDR3 sequence: CASSLRGYNEQFF. The CDR3 nucleotides are TGTGCCAGCAGCTTGCGGGGCTACAATGAGCAGTTCTTC.